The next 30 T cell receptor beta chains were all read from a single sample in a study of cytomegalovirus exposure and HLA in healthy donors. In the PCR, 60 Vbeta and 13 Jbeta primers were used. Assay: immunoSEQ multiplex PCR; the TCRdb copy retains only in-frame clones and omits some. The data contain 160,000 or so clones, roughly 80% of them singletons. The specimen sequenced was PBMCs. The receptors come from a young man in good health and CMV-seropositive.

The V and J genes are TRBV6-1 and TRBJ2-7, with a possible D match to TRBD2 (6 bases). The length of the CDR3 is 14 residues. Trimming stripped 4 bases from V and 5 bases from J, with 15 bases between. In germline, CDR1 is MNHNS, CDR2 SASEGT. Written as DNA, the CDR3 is TGTGCCAGCAGTGTAGGAGGGATTAGCAACGAGCAGTACTTC. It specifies CASSVGGISNEQYF.

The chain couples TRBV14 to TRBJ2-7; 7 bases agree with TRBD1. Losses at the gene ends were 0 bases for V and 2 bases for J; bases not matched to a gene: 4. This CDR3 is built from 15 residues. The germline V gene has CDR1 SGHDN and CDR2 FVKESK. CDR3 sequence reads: CASSQDSGQPYEQYF. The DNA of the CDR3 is TGTGCCAGCAGCCAAGATTCGGGACAGCCCTACGAGCAGTACTTC. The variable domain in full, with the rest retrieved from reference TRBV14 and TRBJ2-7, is EAGVTQFPSHSVIEKGQTVTLRCDPISGHDNLYWYRRVMGKEIKFLLHFVKESKQDESGMPNNRFLAERTGGTYSTLKVQPAELEDSGVYFCASSQDSGQPYEQYFGPGTRLTVT.

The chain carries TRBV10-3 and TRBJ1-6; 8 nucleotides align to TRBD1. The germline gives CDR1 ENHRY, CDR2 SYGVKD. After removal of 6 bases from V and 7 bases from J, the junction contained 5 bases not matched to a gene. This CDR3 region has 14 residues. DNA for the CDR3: TGTGCCATCAGGACGGACAGGGAAAATTCACCCCTCCACTTT. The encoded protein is CAIRTDRENSPLHF.

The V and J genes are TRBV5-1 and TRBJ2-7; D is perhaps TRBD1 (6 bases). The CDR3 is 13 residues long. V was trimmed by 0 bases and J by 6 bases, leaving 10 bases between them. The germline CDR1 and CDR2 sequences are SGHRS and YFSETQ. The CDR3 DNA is TGCGCCAGCAGCTTGGACAGGGTCGGCGAGCAGTACTTC. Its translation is CASSLDRVGEQYF.

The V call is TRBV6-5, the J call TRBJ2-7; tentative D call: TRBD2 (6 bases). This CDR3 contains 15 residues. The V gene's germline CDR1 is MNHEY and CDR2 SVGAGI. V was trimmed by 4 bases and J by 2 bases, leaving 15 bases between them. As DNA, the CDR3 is TGTGCCAGCAGTTCGGACGACTCGGGGGCCTACGAGCAGTACTTC. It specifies CASSSDDSGAYEQYF.

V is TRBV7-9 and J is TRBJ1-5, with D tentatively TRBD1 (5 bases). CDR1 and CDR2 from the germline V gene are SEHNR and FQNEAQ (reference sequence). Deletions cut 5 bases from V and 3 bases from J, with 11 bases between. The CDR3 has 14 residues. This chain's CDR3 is CASSKDSNNQPQHF. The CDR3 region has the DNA TGTGCCAGCAGCAAAGACAGTAACAATCAGCCCCAGCATTTT.

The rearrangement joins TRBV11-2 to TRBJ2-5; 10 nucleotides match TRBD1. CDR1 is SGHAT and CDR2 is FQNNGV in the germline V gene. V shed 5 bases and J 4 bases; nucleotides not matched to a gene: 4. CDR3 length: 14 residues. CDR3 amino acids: CASSRQGARETQYF. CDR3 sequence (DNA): TGTGCCAGCAGCCGACAGGGGGCGCGAGAGACCCAGTACTTC. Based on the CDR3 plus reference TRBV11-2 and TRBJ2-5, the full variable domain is EAGVAQSPRYKIIEKRQSVAFWCNPISGHATLYWYQQILGQGPKLLIQFQNNGVVDDSQLPKDRFSAERLKGVDSTLKIQPAKLEDSAVYLCASSRQGARETQYFGPGTRLLVL.

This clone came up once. CDR3 amino acids: CASSLSIGGDFAHEQYF. As DNA, the CDR3 is TGTGCCAGCAGTTTATCGATCGGAGGAGACTTCGCTCACGAGCAGTACTTC. The genes are TRBV27 and TRBJ2-5; TRBD2 is a possible D gene (5 bases). With the DNA end fitting TRBJ2-7 better, the J assignment may be wrong. The CDR3 length is 17 residues. The germline V gene has CDR1 MNHEY and CDR2 SMNVEV (reference sequence).

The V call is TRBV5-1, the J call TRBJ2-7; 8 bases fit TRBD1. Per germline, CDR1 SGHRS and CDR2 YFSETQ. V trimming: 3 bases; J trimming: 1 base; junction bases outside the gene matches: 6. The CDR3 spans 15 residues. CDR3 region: CASSWTGQGSYEQYF. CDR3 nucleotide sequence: TGCGCCAGCAGCTGGACCGGACAGGGTTCCTACGAGCAGTACTTC.

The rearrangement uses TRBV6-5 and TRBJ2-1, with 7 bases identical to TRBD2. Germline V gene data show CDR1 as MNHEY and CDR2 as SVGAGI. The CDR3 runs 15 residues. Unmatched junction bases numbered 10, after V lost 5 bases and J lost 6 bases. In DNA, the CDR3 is TGTGCCAGCAGTCCGGGGGGACCCTCGGCCAATGAGCAGTTCTTC. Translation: CASSPGGPSANEQFF.

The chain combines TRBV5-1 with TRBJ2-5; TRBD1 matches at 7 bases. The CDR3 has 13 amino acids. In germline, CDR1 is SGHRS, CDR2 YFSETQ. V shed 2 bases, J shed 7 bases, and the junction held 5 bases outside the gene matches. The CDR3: CASSFDRESTQYF. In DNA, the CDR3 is TGCGCCAGCAGCTTCGACAGGGAGTCGACCCAGTACTTC. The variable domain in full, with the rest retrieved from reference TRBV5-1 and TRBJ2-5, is KAGVTQTPRYLIKTRGQQVTLSCSPISGHRSVSWYQQTPGQGLQFLFEYFSETQRNKGNFPGRFSGRQFSNSRSEMNVSTLELGDSALYLCASSFDRESTQYFGPGTRLLVL.

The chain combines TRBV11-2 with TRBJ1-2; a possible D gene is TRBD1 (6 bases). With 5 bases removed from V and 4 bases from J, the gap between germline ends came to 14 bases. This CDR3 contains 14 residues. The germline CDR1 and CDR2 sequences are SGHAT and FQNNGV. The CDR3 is CASSPGGQTYGYTF. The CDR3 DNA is TGTGCCAGCAGCCCAGGTGGACAGACCTATGGCTACACCTTC.

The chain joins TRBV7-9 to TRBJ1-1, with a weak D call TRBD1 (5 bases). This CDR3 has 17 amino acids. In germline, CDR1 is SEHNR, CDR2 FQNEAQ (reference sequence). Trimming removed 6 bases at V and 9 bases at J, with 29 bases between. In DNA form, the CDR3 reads TGTGCCAGCAGACACCTGGGAGGGGCTCCCGCTTATCTCAAAGCTTTCTTT. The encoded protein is CASRHLGGAPAYLKAFF.

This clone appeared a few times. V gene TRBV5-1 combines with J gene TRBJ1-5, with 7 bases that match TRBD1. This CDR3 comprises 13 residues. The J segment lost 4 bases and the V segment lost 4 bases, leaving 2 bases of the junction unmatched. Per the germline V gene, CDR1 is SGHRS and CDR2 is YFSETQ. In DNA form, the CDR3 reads TGCGCCAGCAGCGTGGGACAGAATCAGCCCCAGCATTTT. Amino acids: CASSVGQNQPQHF.

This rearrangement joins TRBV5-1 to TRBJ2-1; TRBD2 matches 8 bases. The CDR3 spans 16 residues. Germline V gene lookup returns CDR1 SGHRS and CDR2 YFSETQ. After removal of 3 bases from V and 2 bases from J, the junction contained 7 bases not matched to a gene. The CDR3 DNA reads TGCGCCAGCAGCTCCATTAGCGGGGACCCCTACAATGAGCAGTTCTTC. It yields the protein CASSSISGDPYNEQFF.

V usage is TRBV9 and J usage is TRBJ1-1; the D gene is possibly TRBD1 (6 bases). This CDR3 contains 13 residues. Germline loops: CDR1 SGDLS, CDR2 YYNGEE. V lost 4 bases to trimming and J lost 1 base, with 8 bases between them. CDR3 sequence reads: CASSLTGNTEAFF. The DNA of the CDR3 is TGTGCCAGCAGCTTGACAGGGAACACTGAAGCTTTCTTT.

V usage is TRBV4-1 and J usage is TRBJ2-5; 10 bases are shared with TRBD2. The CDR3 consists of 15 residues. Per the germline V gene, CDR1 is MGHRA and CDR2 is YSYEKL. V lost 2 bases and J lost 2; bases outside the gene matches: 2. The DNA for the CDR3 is TGCGCCAGCAGCCAATTAGCGGGGGGTCAAGAGACCCAGTACTTC. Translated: CASSQLAGGQETQYF.

The CDR3 loop reads CASSFTGGEQYF. CDR3 bases: TGTGCCAGCAGCTTCACGGGGGGGGAGCAGTACTTC. The chain couples TRBV11-2 to TRBJ2-7, with 8 bases fitting TRBD2. Looked up from germline, CDR1 is SGHAT and CDR2 is FQNNGV. The J segment lost 7 bases and the V segment lost 3 bases, leaving 2 bases of the junction unmatched. There are 12 residues in the CDR3.

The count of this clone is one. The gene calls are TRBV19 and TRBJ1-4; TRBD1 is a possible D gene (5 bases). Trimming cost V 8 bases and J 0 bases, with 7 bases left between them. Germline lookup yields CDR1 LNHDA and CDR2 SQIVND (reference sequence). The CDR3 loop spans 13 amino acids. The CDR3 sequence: CASRQTTNEKLFF. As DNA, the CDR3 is TGTGCCAGTCGACAGACAACTAATGAAAAACTGTTTTTT.

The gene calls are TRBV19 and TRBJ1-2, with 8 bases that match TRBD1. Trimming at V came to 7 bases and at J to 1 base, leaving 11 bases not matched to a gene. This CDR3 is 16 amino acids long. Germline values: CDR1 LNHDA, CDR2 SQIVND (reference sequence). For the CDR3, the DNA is TGTGCCAGTAACCCCCCCGGGACAGGACTTAACTATGGCTACACCTTC. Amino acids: CASNPPGTGLNYGYTF. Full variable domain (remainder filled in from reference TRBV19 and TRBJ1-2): DGGITQSPKYLFRKEGQNVTLSCEQNLNHDAMYWYRQDPGQGLRLIYYSQIVNDFQKGDIAEGYSVSREKKESFPLTVTSAQKNPTAFYLCASNPPGTGLNYGYTFGSGTRLTVV.

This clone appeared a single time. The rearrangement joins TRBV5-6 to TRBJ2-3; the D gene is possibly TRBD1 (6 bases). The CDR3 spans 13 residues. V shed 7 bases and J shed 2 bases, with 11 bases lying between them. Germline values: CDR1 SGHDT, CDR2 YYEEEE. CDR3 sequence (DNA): TGTGCCAGCTACAGGGAGAACACAGATACGCAGTATTTT. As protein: CASYRENTDTQYF.

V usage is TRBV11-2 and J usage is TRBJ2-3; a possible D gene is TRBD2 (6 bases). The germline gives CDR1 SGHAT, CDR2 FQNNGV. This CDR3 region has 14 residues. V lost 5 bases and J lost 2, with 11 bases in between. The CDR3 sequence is CASSPGSSTDTQYF. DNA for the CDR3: TGTGCCAGCAGCCCCGGGAGTTCCACAGATACGCAGTATTTT.

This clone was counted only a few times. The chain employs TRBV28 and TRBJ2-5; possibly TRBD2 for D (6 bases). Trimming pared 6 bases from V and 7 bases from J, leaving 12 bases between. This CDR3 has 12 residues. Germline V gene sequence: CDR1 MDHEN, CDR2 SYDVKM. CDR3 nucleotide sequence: TGTGCCAGCAGCCCGTTGGGGGGGACCCAGTACTTC. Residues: CASSPLGGTQYF.

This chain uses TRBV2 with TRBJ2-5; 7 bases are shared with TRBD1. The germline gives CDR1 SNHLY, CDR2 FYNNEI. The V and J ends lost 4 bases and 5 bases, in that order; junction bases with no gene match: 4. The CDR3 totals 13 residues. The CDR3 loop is CASSGQGRETQYF. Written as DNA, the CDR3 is TGTGCCAGCAGTGGACAGGGAAGGGAGACCCAGTACTTC.

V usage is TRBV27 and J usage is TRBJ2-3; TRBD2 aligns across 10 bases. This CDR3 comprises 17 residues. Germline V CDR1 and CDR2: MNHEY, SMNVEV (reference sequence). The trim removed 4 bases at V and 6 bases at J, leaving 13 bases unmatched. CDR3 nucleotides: TGTGCCAGCAGTTCCACAGGGGGACTAGCGTCGGGTGATACGCAGTATTTT. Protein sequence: CASSSTGGLASGDTQYF.

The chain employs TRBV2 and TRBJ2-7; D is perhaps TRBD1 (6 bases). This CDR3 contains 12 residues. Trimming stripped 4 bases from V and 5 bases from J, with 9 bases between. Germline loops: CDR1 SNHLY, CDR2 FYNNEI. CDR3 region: CASSADRNEQYF. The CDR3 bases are TGTGCCAGCAGTGCGGACAGAAACGAGCAGTACTTC.

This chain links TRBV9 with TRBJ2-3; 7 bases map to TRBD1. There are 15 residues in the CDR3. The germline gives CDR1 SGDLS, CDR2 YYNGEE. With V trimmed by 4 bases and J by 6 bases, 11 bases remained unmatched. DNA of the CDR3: TGTGCCAGCAGCCCAAGACAGGGAAGGGTGGATACGCAGTATTTT. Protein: CASSPRQGRVDTQYF.

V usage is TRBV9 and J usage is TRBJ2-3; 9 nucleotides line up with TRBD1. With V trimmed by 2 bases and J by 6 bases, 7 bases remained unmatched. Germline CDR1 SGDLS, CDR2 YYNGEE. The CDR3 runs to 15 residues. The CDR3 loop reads CASSVGTGHLDTQYF. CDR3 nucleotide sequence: TGTGCCAGCAGCGTGGGGACAGGGCACCTCGATACGCAGTATTTT. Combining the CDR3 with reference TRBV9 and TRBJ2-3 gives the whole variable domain DSGVTQTPKHLITATGQRVTLRCSPRSGDLSVYWYQQSLDQGLQFLIQYYNGEERAKGNILERFSAQQFPDLHSELNLSSLELGDSALYFCASSVGTGHLDTQYFGPGTRLTVL.

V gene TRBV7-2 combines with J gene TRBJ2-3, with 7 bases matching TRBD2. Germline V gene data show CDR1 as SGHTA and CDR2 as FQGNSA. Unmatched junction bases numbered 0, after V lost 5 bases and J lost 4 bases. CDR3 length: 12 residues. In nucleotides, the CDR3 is TGTGCCAGCAGCGGGGGGGCAGATACGCAGTATTTT. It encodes CASSGGADTQYF. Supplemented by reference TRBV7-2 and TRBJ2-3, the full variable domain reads GAGVSQSPSNKVTEKGKDVELRCDPISGHTALYWYRQSLGQGLEFLIYFQGNSAPDKSGLPSDRFSAERTGGSVSTLTIQRTQQEDSAVYLCASSGGADTQYFGPGTRLTVL.

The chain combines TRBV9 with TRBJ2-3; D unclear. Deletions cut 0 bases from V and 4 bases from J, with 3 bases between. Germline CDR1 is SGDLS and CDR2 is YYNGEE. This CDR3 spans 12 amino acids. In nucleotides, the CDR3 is TGTGCCAGCAGCGTAGCGGCAGATACGCAGTATTTT. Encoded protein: CASSVAADTQYF.